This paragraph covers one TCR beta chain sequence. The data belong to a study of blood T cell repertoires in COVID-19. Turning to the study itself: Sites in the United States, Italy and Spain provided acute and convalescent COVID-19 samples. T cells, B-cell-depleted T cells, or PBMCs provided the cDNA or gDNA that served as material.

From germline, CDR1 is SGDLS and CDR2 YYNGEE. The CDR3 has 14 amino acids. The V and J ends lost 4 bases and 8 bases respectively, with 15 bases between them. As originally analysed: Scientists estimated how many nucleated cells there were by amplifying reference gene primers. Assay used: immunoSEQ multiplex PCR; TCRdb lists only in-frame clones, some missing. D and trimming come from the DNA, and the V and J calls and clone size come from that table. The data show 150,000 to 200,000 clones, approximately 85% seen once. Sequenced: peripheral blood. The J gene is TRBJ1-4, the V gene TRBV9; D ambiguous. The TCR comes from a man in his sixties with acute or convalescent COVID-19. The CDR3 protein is CASSFRAGGEKLFF. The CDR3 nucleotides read TGTGCCAGCAGCTTCCGGGCAGGAGGAGAAAAACTGTTTTTT.